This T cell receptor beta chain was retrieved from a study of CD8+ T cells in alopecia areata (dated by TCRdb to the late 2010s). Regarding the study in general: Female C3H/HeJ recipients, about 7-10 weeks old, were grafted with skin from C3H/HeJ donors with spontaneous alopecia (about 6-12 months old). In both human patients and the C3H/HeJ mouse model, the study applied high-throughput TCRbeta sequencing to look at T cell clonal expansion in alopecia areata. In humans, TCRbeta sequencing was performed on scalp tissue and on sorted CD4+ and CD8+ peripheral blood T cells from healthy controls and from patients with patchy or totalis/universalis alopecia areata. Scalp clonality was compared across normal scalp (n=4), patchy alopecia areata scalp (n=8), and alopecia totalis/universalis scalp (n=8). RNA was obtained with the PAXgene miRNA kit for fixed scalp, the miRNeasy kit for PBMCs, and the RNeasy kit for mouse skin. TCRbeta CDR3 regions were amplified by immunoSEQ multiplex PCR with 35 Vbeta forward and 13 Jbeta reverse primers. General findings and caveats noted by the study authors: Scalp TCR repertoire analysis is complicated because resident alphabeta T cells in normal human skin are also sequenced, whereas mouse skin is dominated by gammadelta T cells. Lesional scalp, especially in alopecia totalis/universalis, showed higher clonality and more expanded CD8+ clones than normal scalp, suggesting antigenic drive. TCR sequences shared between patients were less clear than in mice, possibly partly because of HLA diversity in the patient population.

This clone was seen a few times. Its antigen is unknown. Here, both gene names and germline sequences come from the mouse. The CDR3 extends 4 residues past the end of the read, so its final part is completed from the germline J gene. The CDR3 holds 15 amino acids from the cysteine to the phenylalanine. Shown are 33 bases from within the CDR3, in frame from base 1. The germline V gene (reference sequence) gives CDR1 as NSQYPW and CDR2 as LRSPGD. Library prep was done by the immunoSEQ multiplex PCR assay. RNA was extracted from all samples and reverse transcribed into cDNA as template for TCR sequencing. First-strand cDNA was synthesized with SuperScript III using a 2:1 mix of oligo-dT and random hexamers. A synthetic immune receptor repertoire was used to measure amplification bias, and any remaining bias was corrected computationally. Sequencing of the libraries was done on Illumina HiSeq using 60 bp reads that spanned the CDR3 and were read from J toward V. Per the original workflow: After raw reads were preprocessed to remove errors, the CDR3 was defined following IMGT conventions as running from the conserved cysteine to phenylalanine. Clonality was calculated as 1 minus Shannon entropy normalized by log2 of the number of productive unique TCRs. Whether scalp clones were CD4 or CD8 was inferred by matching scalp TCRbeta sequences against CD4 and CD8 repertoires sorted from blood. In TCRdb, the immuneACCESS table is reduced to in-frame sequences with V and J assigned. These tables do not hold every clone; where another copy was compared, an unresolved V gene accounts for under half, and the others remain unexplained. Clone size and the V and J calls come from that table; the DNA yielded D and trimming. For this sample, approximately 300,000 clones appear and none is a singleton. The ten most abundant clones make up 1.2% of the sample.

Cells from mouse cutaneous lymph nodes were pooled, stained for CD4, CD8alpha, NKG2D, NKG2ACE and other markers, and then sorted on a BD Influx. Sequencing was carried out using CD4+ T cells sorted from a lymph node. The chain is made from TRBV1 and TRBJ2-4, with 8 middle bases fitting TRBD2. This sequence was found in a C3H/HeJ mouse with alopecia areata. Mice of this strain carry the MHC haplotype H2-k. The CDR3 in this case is CTCSAEGWGENTLYF. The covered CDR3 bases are TGCACCTGCAGTGCAGAAGGCTGGGGGGAGAAC.